The clone carrying this TCR gamma chain was seen a few times. Its specificity is not known. RNA was extracted from the cells and then reverse transcribed. Pooled V-gene forward primers with one constant-region reverse primer generated the CDR3 amplicons by multiplex PCR. TCRdb re-called the multiplex PCR reads through CATT. The sample consists of tens of thousands of gamma-chain clones, around 18% of them appearing once. This sample is part of a study of Vδ1+ human thymocytes. Study observations and caveats: Around 20% of thymic delta-chain sequences were Vdelta2, with few Vdelta3, unlike blood Vdelta1+ controls. In the thymus, TRG and TRD repertoires looked highly polyclonal with Gaussian CDR3 lengths.

Thymocytes were sorted as CD3+ TCRVdelta1+ TCRVdelta2- after alphabeta T cell depletion. Per germline, CDR1 EGSNGY and CDR2 YDSYNSKV. The CDR3 spans 12 residues. V lost 0 bases to trimming and J lost 8 bases; unmatched junction nucleotides: 4. Sequencing was carried out using Vdelta1+ gamma-delta thymocytes from the thymus. Subset of the sample: FACS-sorted CD3+ TCRalphabeta- TCRVdelta1+ TCRVdelta2- thymocytes. The sequence was collected from a boy under two years old who had congenital heart surgery. The V call is TRGV2, the J call TRGJ1 or TRGJ2. Here the CDR3 reads CATWDGLDKKLF. For the CDR3, the DNA is TGTGCCACCTGGGACGGGCTTGATAAGAAACTCTTT.